These 18 T cell receptor beta chains originate from one sample sequenced in a study of T cell repertoires in cytomegalovirus infection. One entry per CDR3 protein, called by TCRdb with MiXCR from the reads. The sample holds 400,000 to 550,000 distinct CDR3 sequences, approximately 10% seen once. The sequenced material came from PBMCs. The receptors originated from a human donor in good health (CMV status not recorded). Some clones in this sample may be carry-over from other donors' samples.

In its sample, this clonotype was seen a few times. The gene calls are TRBV25-1 and TRBJ1-1, with D unclear. Germline lookup yields CDR1 MGHDK and CDR2 SYGVNS. V lost 6 bases, J lost 0 bases, and 11 bases lay in between. The CDR3 is made up of 14 amino acids. The CDR3 spells CASSDGSVNTEAFF. In nucleotides, the CDR3 is TGTGCCAGCAGCGATGGGTCCGTGAACACTGAAGCTTTCTTT. Together with reference TRBV25-1 and TRBJ1-1, the CDR3 gives the full variable domain: EADIYQTPRYLVIGTGKKITLECSQTMGHDKMYWYQQDPGMELHLIHYSYGVNSTEKGDLSSESTVSRIRTEHFPLTLESARPSHTSQYLCASSDGSVNTEAFFGQGTRLTVV.

Concerning this clonotype itself: Given a much more abundant clone one base away, this may be a read error. The gene calls are TRBV7-2 and TRBJ2-2, with D perhaps TRBD1 or TRBD2 (5 bases each). This CDR3 is built from 16 residues. Germline assignment: CDR1 SGHTA and CDR2 FQGNSA. The CDR3 spells CASSLDRIPNTGEPFF. In DNA, the CDR3 is TGTGCCAGCAGCTTAGACAGGATACCGAACACCGGGGAGCCGTTTTTT.

This clonotype was found many times. The CDR3 bases are TGCAGTGCTAGAGGGGGGGGAATCTACGAGCAGTACTTC. Its translation: CSARGGGIYEQYF. The chain is built from TRBV20-1 and TRBJ2-7; 7 nucleotides match TRBD2. Per germline, CDR1 DFQATT and CDR2 SNEGSKA (reference sequence). The CDR3 totals 13 residues. The J segment lost 3 bases and the V segment lost 1 base, leaving 3 bases of the junction unmatched.

This clonotype was seen at least ten times. The chain combines TRBV7-2 with TRBJ2-5; possibly TRBD2 for D (6 bases). The CDR3 runs 15 residues. CDR1 SGHTA and CDR2 FQGNSA come from the germline V gene. Trimming removed 1 base at V and 3 bases at J, with 12 bases between. The CDR3 here is CASSLVSGRKETQYF. In nucleotides, the CDR3 is TGTGCCAGCAGCTTAGTTAGCGGTCGTAAAGAGACCCAGTACTTC.

This clonotype was seen at least ten times. The chain is built from TRBV2 and TRBJ1-6, with 9 bases aligning to TRBD1. The CDR3 extends over 14 amino acids. The germline V gene has CDR1 SNHLY and CDR2 FYNNEI. Trimming cost V 3 bases and J 10 bases; bases outside gene matches: 4. The CDR3 loop is CASSDETGGSPLHF. DNA for the CDR3: TGTGCCAGCAGTGACGAGACAGGGGGATCACCCCTCCACTTT.

This clonotype has ten or more counts. J is TRBJ2-1 and V is TRBV7-2, with a possible D match to TRBD1 (5 bases). The germline V gene has CDR1 SGHTA and CDR2 FQGNSA. Trimming stripped 3 bases from V and 0 bases from J, with 6 bases between. CDR3 length equals 14 residues. The CDR3 sequence: CASSFDSSYNEQFF. The CDR3 coding sequence is TGTGCCAGCAGCTTCGACAGCTCCTACAATGAGCAGTTCTTC.

The chain uses TRBV14 and TRBJ1-6; D call uncertain. CDR3 length: 15 residues. Germline values: CDR1 SGHDN, CDR2 FVKESK. The V and J ends lost 1 base and 7 bases respectively, with 11 bases between them. The CDR3 loop reads CASSQVGNSNSPLHF. The CDR3 nucleotides are TGTGCCAGCAGCCAAGTTGGGAATTCCAATTCACCCCTCCACTTT.

This clonotype was recorded at least ten times. V gene TRBV11-3 combines with J gene TRBJ2-5, with TRBD1 identical over 10 bases. Germline trimming cut 4 bases from V and 5 bases from J; bases unmatched to any gene: 7. Germline CDR1 reads SGHNT; CDR2 reads YENEEA. This CDR3 has 15 residues. CDR3 region: CASSSGTGELETQYF. The CDR3 nucleotides read TGTGCCAGCAGCTCAGGGACAGGGGAGCTGGAGACCCAGTACTTC.

This clonotype was seen a few times. This chain uses TRBV5-1 with TRBJ2-7; the match to TRBD2 covers 7 bases. The germline V gene has CDR1 SGHRS and CDR2 YFSETQ. V shed 3 bases and J 5 bases; nucleotides not matched to a gene: 11. The CDR3 length is 15 residues. The CDR3 DNA reads as TGCGCCAGCAGCTCGGCCGGGGGGAGCGGCGACGAGCAGTACTTC. This translates into CASSSAGGSGDEQYF.

This clonotype was recorded many times. V usage is TRBV2 and J usage is TRBJ2-3; 10 bases line up with TRBD1. Germline V lookup: CDR1 SNHLY, CDR2 FYNNEI. CDR3 length: 15 residues. Trimming took 6 bases from V and 3 from J; bases not matched to a gene: 6. CDR3 residues: CASRAWTGGTDTQYF. The DNA for the CDR3 is TGTGCCAGCAGGGCCTGGACAGGGGGAACAGATACGCAGTATTTT. Full variable domain (missing parts from reference TRBV2 and TRBJ2-3): EPEVTQTPSHQVTQMGQEVILRCVPISNHLYFYWYRQILGQKVEFLVSFYNNEISEKSEIFDDQFSVERPDGSNFTLKIRSTKLEDSAMYFCASRAWTGGTDTQYFGPGTRLTVL.

This clonotype was seen many times. CDR3 nucleotides: TGTGCCAGTAGTTCCCGGGGCGAGGGGAAAGCTTTCTTT. The encoded protein is CASSSRGEGKAFF. The rearrangement links TRBV19 to TRBJ1-1, with D possibly TRBD1 on 5 matching bases. V lost 5 bases to trimming and J lost 9 bases, with 16 bases between them. The germline CDR1 and CDR2 sequences are LNHDA and SQIVND (reference sequence). The CDR3 has 13 amino acids.

The sample holds many counts of this clonotype. This chain joins TRBV12-3 or TRBV12-4 and TRBJ2-1, with D possibly TRBD2 on 6 matching bases. The CDR3 extends over 18 amino acids. V lost 6 bases to trimming and J lost 0 bases, with 21 bases between them. The CDR3 bases are TGTGCCAGCAGCCCCCCGCGGGGTGCTAGGAGCTCCTACAATGAGCAGTTCTTC. It translates to CASSPPRGARSSYNEQFF.

This clonotype was found many times. The gene calls are TRBV29-1 and TRBJ2-1, with 14 bases matching TRBD2. The germline V gene encodes CDR1 SQVTM and CDR2 ANQGSEA. J lost 7 bases, V lost 2 bases, and 1 base had no gene match. The CDR3 loop spans 14 amino acids. The CDR3: CSVEWTSGGNEQFF. CDR3 coding DNA: TGCAGCGTTGAATGGACTAGCGGGGGGAATGAGCAGTTCTTC.

This clonotype was seen repeatedly, ten times or more. The chain uses TRBV7-9 and TRBJ2-2, with TRBD1 matching over 9 bases. V dropped 5 bases and J dropped 6; count of bases not matched to a gene: 7. Germline CDR1 reads SEHNR; CDR2 reads FQNEAQ (reference sequence). The CDR3 has 15 amino acids. The CDR3 nucleotides read TGTGCCAGCAGCATCGGACAGGGGATCCCCGGGGAGCTGTTTTTT. Residues: CASSIGQGIPGELFF.

This clonotype occurred many times. The rearrangement uses TRBV7-9 and TRBJ1-1; tentative D call: TRBD1 (5 bases). The germline V and J ends were trimmed by 5 bases and 1 base, with 14 bases remaining between them. This CDR3 has 15 amino acids. In germline, CDR1 is SEHNR, CDR2 FQNEAQ (reference sequence). CDR3 DNA: TGTGCCAGCAGCCCTTGGGGACTGCAGAACACTGAAGCTTTCTTT. This translates into CASSPWGLQNTEAFF.

The sample holds many counts of this clonotype. The chain carries TRBV12-3 or TRBV12-4 and TRBJ1-1; D gene ambiguous. V was clipped by 1 base and J by 3 bases, with 6 bases between them. The CDR3 is made up of 13 amino acids. CDR3 coding DNA: TGTGCCAGCAGTTTAGATAGGTACACTGAAGCTTTCTTT. This gives the protein CASSLDRYTEAFF.

The chain is built from TRBV5-5 and TRBJ2-7; TRBD2 aligns across 8 bases. The CDR3 contains 15 residues. The V and J ends lost 3 bases and 0 bases, in that order; junction bases with no gene match: 5. Germline V lookup: CDR1 SGHKS, CDR2 YYEKEE (reference sequence). CDR3 region: CASSYVAGSSYEQYF. CDR3 bases: TGTGCCAGCAGCTACGTAGCGGGGAGCTCCTACGAGCAGTACTTC.

The J gene is TRBJ2-5, the V gene TRBV20-1, with 15 bases aligning to TRBD2. With 6 bases clipped from V and 2 bases from J, the junction kept 4 bases outside the gene matches. CDR3 size: 15 residues. Germline V gene data show CDR1 as DFQATT and CDR2 as SNEGSKA (reference sequence). CDR3 nucleotides: TGCAGTGCCTGGACTAGCGGGAGGGGGCAAGAGACCCAGTACTTC. It translates to CSAWTSGRGQETQYF.